The next 30 T cell receptor beta chains were all read from a single sample in a study of blood T cell repertoires in COVID-19. Assay used: immunoSEQ multiplex PCR; TCRdb lists only in-frame clones, some missing. The table records around 100,000 clones, around 90% of them present only once. The sequencing input was peripheral blood. These receptors all come from a middle-aged man with active or convalescent COVID-19.

The V gene is TRBV5-4, the J gene TRBJ2-2; TRBD1 matches at 8 bases. CDR3 size: 15 residues. V shed 4 bases, J shed 1 base, and the junction held 3 bases outside the gene matches. CDR1 and CDR2 (germline): SGHNT, YYREEE (reference sequence). CDR3 in amino acids: CASSLDRVNTGELFF. CDR3 DNA sequence: TGTGCCAGCAGCCTGGACAGGGTGAACACCGGGGAGCTGTTTTTT.

The CDR3 protein is CASSEWQGIEKLFF. The CDR3 DNA sequence: TGTGCCAGCAGTGAATGGCAGGGGATCGAAAAACTGTTTTTT. The V call is TRBV25-1, the J call TRBJ1-4, with TRBD1 as a possible D gene (6 bases). Deletions cut 1 base from V and 8 bases from J, with 11 bases between. The germline gives CDR1 MGHDK, CDR2 SYGVNS. This CDR3 region has 14 residues. Together with reference TRBV25-1 and TRBJ1-4, the CDR3 gives the full variable domain: EADIYQTPRYLVIGTGKKITLECSQTMGHDKMYWYQQDPGMELHLIHYSYGVNSTEKGDLSSESTVSRIRTEHFPLTLESARPSHTSQYLCASSEWQGIEKLFFGSGTQLSVL.

The V and J genes are TRBV12-3 or TRBV12-4 and TRBJ2-6, with D unresolved. V shed 10 bases and J shed 2 bases, with 6 bases lying between them. The CDR3 is made up of 12 amino acids. Here the CDR3 reads CATAAGANVLTF. The CDR3 nucleotides are TGTGCCACCGCAGCTGGGGCCAACGTCCTGACTTTC.

The chain has TRBV5-6 and TRBJ1-3; tentatively, D is TRBD1 (5 bases). The germline gives CDR1 SGHDT, CDR2 YYEEEE. The germline V and J ends were trimmed by 0 bases and 0 bases, with 7 bases remaining between them. The CDR3 totals 15 residues. The CDR3 spells CASSLGQHSGNTIYF. The CDR3 nucleotides are TGTGCCAGCAGCTTGGGACAGCACTCTGGAAACACCATATATTTT.

The chain uses TRBV18 and TRBJ2-6; D is unclear. The CDR3 covers 18 residues. V was trimmed by 3 bases and J by 0 bases, leaving 15 bases between them. The germline V gene has CDR1 KGHSH and CDR2 LQKENI. This CDR3 is CASSPTSSLISGANVLTF. DNA of the CDR3: TGTGCCAGCTCACCGACAAGTTCCCTAATCTCTGGGGCCAACGTCCTGACTTTC.

Here the CDR3 reads CASSLTDGLAGGEQFF. The CDR3 DNA sequence: TGTGCCAGCAGCTTAACGGACGGACTAGCGGGGGGTGAGCAGTTCTTC. The chain employs TRBV7-2 and TRBJ2-1; 14 nucleotides match TRBD2. The CDR3 extends over 16 amino acids. The V gene end was trimmed by 2 bases and the J gene end by 9 bases; junction bases not matched to a gene: 6. Germline CDR1 reads SGHTA; CDR2 reads FQGNSA. Based on the CDR3 plus reference TRBV7-2 and TRBJ2-1, the full variable domain is GAGVSQSPSNKVTEKGKDVELRCDPISGHTALYWYRQSLGQGLEFLIYFQGNSAPDKSGLPSDRFSAERTGGSVSTLTIQRTQQEDSAVYLCASSLTDGLAGGEQFFGPGTRLTVL.

The chain combines TRBV15 with TRBJ1-2; D remains unclear. The ends were cut back, 4 bases at V and 5 bases at J, with 14 bases in the middle. Germline lookup yields CDR1 LNHNV and CDR2 YYDKDF (reference sequence). The CDR3 covers 14 residues. The CDR3 sequence is CATSTGVFGYGYTF. The CDR3 DNA sequence: TGTGCCACCAGCACCGGGGTGTTTGGATATGGCTACACCTTC.

This clone was detected a few times. The chain uses TRBV10-1 and TRBJ2-7; D possibly corresponds to TRBD2 (6 bases). Deletions cut 6 bases from V and 7 bases from J, with 13 bases between. CDR3 size: 12 residues. Germline loops: CDR1 WNHNN, CDR2 SYGVQD (reference sequence). CDR3 nucleotide sequence: TGCGCCAGCAGACCCCGCGGGGAGGAGCAGTACGTC. It codes for CASRPRGEEQYV.

The chain combines TRBV4-1 with TRBJ1-1; 12 bases are a match to TRBD1. Germline CDR1 MGHRA, CDR2 YSYEKL. Trimming removed 6 bases from V and 4 bases from J; junction bases left unmatched: 6. This CDR3 is built from 15 residues. This CDR3 reads CASRKGQGASTEAFF. CDR3 bases: TGCGCCAGCAGGAAGGGACAGGGGGCGAGCACTGAAGCTTTCTTT.

V gene TRBV25-1 combines with J gene TRBJ1-4, with 7 bases matching TRBD1. The CDR3 runs 13 residues. V trimming: 6 bases; J trimming: 6 bases; junction bases outside the gene matches: 4. The germline V gene encodes CDR1 MGHDK and CDR2 SYGVNS. CDR3 loop: CASRYGTDEKLFF. The CDR3 DNA sequence: TGTGCCAGCAGATACGGGACAGATGAAAAACTGTTTTTT.

The V call is TRBV19, the J call TRBJ1-5, with TRBD1 matching 9 bases. V gave up 9 bases and J gave up 4 bases; unmatched junction bases: 7. The CDR3 has 14 amino acids. Germline V gene sequence: CDR1 LNHDA, CDR2 SQIVND (reference sequence). CDR3: CASSVTGGNQPQHF. The CDR3 DNA follows: TGTGCCAGCAGTGTGACAGGGGGGAATCAGCCCCAGCATTTT.

Here the CDR3 reads CSASSAREVYGYTF. The CDR3 DNA is TGCAGTGCTAGTTCGGCCAGGGAGGTCTATGGCTACACCTTC. The chain links TRBV20-1 to TRBJ1-2; D perhaps matches TRBD1 (5 bases). Germline V gene lookup returns CDR1 DFQATT and CDR2 SNEGSKA (reference sequence). The germline V and J ends were trimmed by 3 bases and 4 bases, with 15 bases remaining between them. The CDR3 is 14 amino acids.

This chain uses TRBV6-5 with TRBJ1-2, with TRBD1 matching over 11 bases. Germline lookup yields CDR1 MNHEY and CDR2 SVGAGI. Unmatched junction bases numbered 2, after V lost 0 bases and J lost 5 bases. This CDR3 has 15 residues. The CDR3 sequence: CASSYSGTGGYGYTF. For the CDR3, the DNA is TGTGCCAGCAGTTACTCCGGGACAGGGGGGTATGGCTACACCTTC.

The V call is TRBV15, the J call TRBJ1-1; D is perhaps TRBD1 (6 bases). CDR1 is LNHNV, CDR2 YYDKDF, per germline (reference sequence). The CDR3 covers 16 residues. Deletions cut 3 bases from V and 1 base from J, with 15 bases between. The CDR3 nucleotides are TGTGCCACCAGCAGTACAGGGCCGGAAGGGAACACTGAAGCTTTCTTT. Its protein product is CATSSTGPEGNTEAFF.

This clone appeared many times. In DNA, the CDR3 is TGCGCCAGCAGCCAAGATTGGGGGGGGGCATACAATGAGCAGTTCTTC. Translation gives CASSQDWGGAYNEQFF. The rearrangement links TRBV4-3 to TRBJ2-1; D possibly corresponds to TRBD2 (7 bases). The length of the CDR3 is 16 residues. Germline V gene sequence: CDR1 LGHNA, CDR2 YSLEER. Trimming took off 0 bases at V and 4 bases at J, with 13 bases between the two ends.

This clone was detected only a few times. This chain uses TRBV24-1 with TRBJ2-1; TRBD2 agrees at 7 bases. In germline, CDR1 is KGHDR, CDR2 SFDVKD. Germline trimming cut 2 bases from V and 6 bases from J; bases unmatched to any gene: 3. The CDR3 has 14 amino acids. The chain's CDR3 is CATSDSTSLNEQFF. The CDR3 DNA reads TGTGCCACCAGTGATTCGACTAGCCTCAATGAGCAGTTCTTC.

The V and J genes are TRBV28 and TRBJ2-2; tentative D call: TRBD2 (6 bases). The CDR3 is made up of 15 amino acids. The V end lost 3 bases, the J end lost 2 bases, and 10 bases lay between the germline ends. CDR1 and CDR2 (germline): MDHEN, SYDVKM. In DNA form, the CDR3 reads TGTGCCAGCAGTTTTAGCGGCCGAAACACCGGGGAGCTGTTTTTT. It specifies CASSFSGRNTGELFF.

This chain joins TRBV6-5 and TRBJ1-2; 9 bases fit TRBD1. V dropped 7 bases and J dropped 5; count of bases not matched to a gene: 2. Germline assignment: CDR1 MNHEY and CDR2 SVGAGI. The CDR3 sequence is 12 residues long. The DNA for the CDR3 is TGTGCCAGCAAGGGACAGGGATATGGCTACACCTTC. It translates to CASKGQGYGYTF.

The chain is built from TRBV5-1 and TRBJ2-7, with 7 nucleotides matching TRBD1. J was trimmed by 3 bases and V by 6 bases; bases with no gene match: 9. The V gene's germline CDR1 is SGHRS and CDR2 YFSETQ. This CDR3 is built from 14 residues. Here the CDR3 DNA reads TGCGCCAGCACTCCCGGGACAGCCAACTACGAGCAGTACTTC. Encoded protein: CASTPGTANYEQYF. Full variable domain (remainder filled in from reference TRBV5-1 and TRBJ2-7): KAGVTQTPRYLIKTRGQQVTLSCSPISGHRSVSWYQQTPGQGLQFLFEYFSETQRNKGNFPGRFSGRQFSNSRSEMNVSTLELGDSALYLCASTPGTANYEQYFGPGTRLTVT.

This chain connects TRBV2 to TRBJ1-4; possible D gene TRBD1, 5 bases. CDR3 length: 14 amino acids. The germline V gene encodes CDR1 SNHLY and CDR2 FYNNEI. V lost 4 bases to trimming and J lost 8 bases, with 14 bases between them. The CDR3 is CASSVKRTGEKLFF. The CDR3 DNA sequence: TGTGCCAGCAGTGTTAAACGTACAGGAGAAAAACTGTTTTTT. Full variable domain (rest looked up from reference TRBV2 and TRBJ1-4): EPEVTQTPSHQVTQMGQEVILRCVPISNHLYFYWYRQILGQKVEFLVSFYNNEISEKSEIFDDQFSVERPDGSNFTLKIRSTKLEDSAMYFCASSVKRTGEKLFFGSGTQLSVL.

V gene TRBV3-1 (or the pseudogene TRBV3-2) combines with J gene TRBJ2-1; unclear D gene. Germline V gene data show CDR1 as LGHDT and CDR2 as YNNKEL (reference sequence). The ends were cut back, 4 bases at V and 8 bases at J, with 12 bases in the middle. The CDR3 loop spans 13 amino acids. The CDR3 sequence is CASSLPPADEQFF. Written as DNA, the CDR3 is TGTGCCAGCAGCCTCCCCCCTGCGGATGAGCAGTTCTTC.

Turning to this clone: This CDR3 is also generated by other DNA sequences in the sample. The chain combines TRBV5-4 with TRBJ1-2, with 12 positions matching TRBD1. V was clipped by 0 bases and J by 4 bases; unmatched bases: 4. In germline, CDR1 is SGHNT, CDR2 YYREEE (reference sequence). CDR3 length equals 16 residues. CDR3 region: CASSLGWGQGAYGYTF. CDR3 in DNA: TGTGCCAGCAGCTTGGGGTGGGGACAGGGGGCCTATGGCTACACCTTC.

In the case of this clone: Other DNA sequences from this sample encode an identical CDR3 as well. The chain uses TRBV12-3 or TRBV12-4 and TRBJ2-1, with a tentative D call TRBD1 (5 bases). CDR3 size: 12 residues. Trimming cost V 5 bases and J 6 bases, with 8 bases left between them. CDR3 in DNA: TGTGCCAGCAGTCCCCAGGGCAATGAGCAGTTCTTC. Amino acids: CASSPQGNEQFF.

The V gene is TRBV4-3, the J gene TRBJ2-7; 7 bases match TRBD1. The V gene's germline CDR1 is LGHNA and CDR2 YSLEER. The J segment lost 4 bases and the V segment lost 4 bases, leaving 13 bases of the junction unmatched. The CDR3 is 16 residues long. CDR3 protein: CASSLQGEGKEYEQYF. DNA of the CDR3: TGCGCCAGCAGCCTCCAGGGGGAAGGGAAGGAGTACGAGCAGTACTTC.

CDR3 loop: CASTPGGIYGYTF. The DNA for the CDR3 is TGTGCCTCAACCCCAGGGGGCATTTATGGCTACACCTTC. The rearrangement uses TRBV30 and TRBJ1-2; 8 nucleotides line up with TRBD1. The CDR3 length is 13 residues. CDR1 and CDR2 (germline): GTSNPN, SVGIG (reference sequence). The V segment lost 7 bases and the J segment 5 bases; nucleotides outside the gene matches: 9.

The gene calls are TRBV5-1 and TRBJ2-3; 7 positions match TRBD2. Germline lookup yields CDR1 SGHRS and CDR2 YFSETQ. The junction had 7 bases not matched to a gene; V was cut back by 4 bases and J by 5 bases. The CDR3 sequence is 14 residues long. The CDR3 DNA is TGCGCCAGCAGCCCTGGGGCTAGCGGAGATACGCAGTATTTT. This codes for CASSPGASGDTQYF.

This chain joins TRBV7-9 and TRBJ2-5; 9 bases are a match to TRBD1. The germline CDR1 and CDR2 sequences are SEHNR and FQNEAQ (reference sequence). CDR3 length: 12 amino acids. The V segment lost 5 bases and the J segment 5 bases; nucleotides outside the gene matches: 0. The CDR3 loop is CASSGTGETQYF. In DNA form, the CDR3 reads TGTGCCAGCAGCGGGACAGGGGAGACCCAGTACTTC. The complete variable domain, with remaining parts taken from reference TRBV7-9 and TRBJ2-5, reads DTGVSQNPRHKITKRGQNVTFRCDPISEHNRLYWYRQTLGQGPEFLTYFQNEAQLEKSRLLSDRFSAERPKGSFSTLEIQRTEQGDSAMYLCASSGTGETQYFGPGTRLLVL.

The V call is TRBV2, the J call TRBJ1-1; TRBD1 might be the D (6 bases). Germline CDR1 reads SNHLY; CDR2 reads FYNNEI. The ends were cut back, 8 bases at V and 0 bases at J, with 13 bases in the middle. The CDR3 consists of 14 residues. CDR3 region: CASGGGQLNTEAFF. DNA for the CDR3: TGTGCCAGCGGGGGGGGACAACTGAACACTGAAGCTTTCTTT.

The CDR3 DNA reads as TGTGCCAGTAGTACCCTCCAGGGATCTGGGGCCAACGTCCTGACTTTC. Its protein product is CASSTLQGSGANVLTF. V is TRBV19 and J is TRBJ2-6; D is perhaps TRBD1 (5 bases). The CDR3 covers 16 residues. The V end was cut by 4 bases, the J end by 1 base, with 11 bases between. Germline V lookup: CDR1 LNHDA, CDR2 SQIVND (reference sequence).

This chain joins TRBV2 and TRBJ1-2, with D unresolved. Looked up from germline, CDR1 is SNHLY and CDR2 is FYNNEI. The CDR3 has 15 amino acids. The ends were cut back, 7 bases at V and 5 bases at J, with 20 bases in the middle. The CDR3 loop reads CASTPDLGKRYGYTF. CDR3 coding DNA: TGTGCCAGCACTCCCGACCTCGGGAAGAGGTATGGCTACACCTTC.